The source of this TCR beta chain is a study of HIV-infected patients and healthy controls. Study results and caveats: HIV+ repertoires were severely depleted of MAIT alpha-chain CDR3s, unlike healthy controls. Significant mean usage differences between HIV-infected patients and controls involved eight alpha and eight beta V genes.

Roughly three months, about 14 weeks, into antiretroviral therapy, follow-up blood was collected. The repertoire came from unfractionated whole blood and reflected all unsorted peripheral T cells. Remarks on this clonotype: The antigen remains undetermined. A clone one base away is much larger, so this may be a read error.

cDNA was made from about 510 ng RNA using alpha and beta constant primers. Using multiplexing indices, alpha and beta chain libraries were generated apart by chain-specific third strand synthesis. A short first PCR added P5 and P7 adapter elements and a second index. TCRdb re-analysed the 5' RACE reads in MiXCR, keeping a single row per CDR3 protein. The sample holds about 15,000 distinct CDR3 sequences, roughly an eighth seen once. Germline CDR1 reads SGHRS; CDR2 reads YFSETQ. CDR3 length: 15 residues. The chain has TRBV5-1 and TRBJ2-3; maybe TRBD2 (6 bases). The TCR originated in an adult with HIV infection. The donor label of this sample is uncertain. This specimen was blood, taken during antiretroviral therapy. The CDR3: CASSLNGEVTDRQYF. The CDR3, as DNA: TGCGCCAGCAGCTTGAACGGGGAGGTCACAGATAGGCAGTATTTT.